This T cell receptor (beta chain) was obtained from a study of blood T cell dynamics during melanoma immunotherapy. General study findings and limits: Whether repertoire-driving clones were melanoma-specific could not be determined. At W3, later disease-control patients showed bifurcated PBMC repertoire changes, unlike progressors.

With regard to this clone: Its antigen is undetermined.

The data were produced by immunoSEQ multiplex PCR, yet TCRdb's version contains in-frame clones alone and is incomplete. The sample includes 16,000 or so clones, more than 85% of them seen just once. Time point here: pre-treatment baseline. V lost 8 bases, J lost 5 bases, and 12 bases lay in between. The CDR3 runs 12 residues. Germline V gene lookup returns CDR1 MNHNY and CDR2 SVGAGI (reference sequence). The sequenced sample was blood, obtained from a patient treated with checkpoint blockade. This receptor was obtained from a human donor with melanoma. The chain carries TRBV6-6 and TRBJ2-5; D is uncertain. The DNA of the CDR3 is TGTGCCAGCGCAGGCCCCGGGGAGACCCAGTACTTC. Translating gives CASAGPGETQYF.